This paragraph covers one T cell receptor beta chain sequence. These data are taken from a study of blood T cell repertoires in COVID-19. For the study at large: Whether acute or convalescent, the COVID-19 samples came from the United States, Italy and Spain.

Method: immunoSEQ multiplex PCR; TCRdb's copy keeps in-frame clones and lacks some. This table has 200,000 to 300,000 clones, approximately 83% appearing once. J lost 4 bases, V lost 6 bases, and 7 bases had no gene match. CDR1 MNHEY and CDR2 SVGAGI come from the germline V gene. This CDR3 has 15 residues. The specimen sequenced was peripheral blood. The J gene is TRBJ2-2, the V gene TRBV6-5, with 8 bases fitting TRBD1. This clonotype originated in a human donor in a cohort sampled during active COVID-19. The CDR3 nucleotides are TGTGCCAGCAGAGGACAGGGATTTCGCACCGGGGAGCTGTTTTTT. Encoded protein: CASRGQGFRTGELFF.